One sample yielded the 32 T cell receptor beta chains listed below, sequenced in a study of T cells in Graves' hyperthyroidism and ophthalmopathy. Amplification of TCR beta CDR3 regions used RNA as the template. The HTBI primer set drove a first-round RT-PCR of the TCR CDR3. TCRdb recomputed calls from the multiplex PCR reads with MiXCR, one row per CDR3 protein. This table holds hundreds of thousands of distinct CDR3 sequences, approximately 15% found once. Sequenced material: blood. These TCRs come from a man aged 18 to 30 with Graves' ophthalmopathy.

This clonotype was picked up many times. The V and J genes are TRBV12-3 or TRBV12-4 and TRBJ1-5, with 7 bases fitting TRBD1. V gave up 8 bases and J gave up 5 bases; unmatched junction bases: 6. CDR3 length equals 13 residues. For the CDR3, the DNA is TGTGCCAGCGGCAGACAGGGCGATCAGCCCCAGCATTTT. It translates to CASGRQGDQPQHF.

In this sample, this clonotype turned up many times. The rearrangement joins TRBV18 to TRBJ2-7; possibly TRBD1 or TRBD2 for D (6 bases each). V was pared by 1 base and J by 4 bases, with 11 bases between. Germline values: CDR1 KGHSH, CDR2 LQKENI. The CDR3 is made up of 14 amino acids. This CDR3 is CASSPQGGTYEQYF. The CDR3 region has the DNA TGTGCCAGCTCACCACAAGGGGGGACATACGAGCAGTACTTC.

The V gene is TRBV27, the J gene TRBJ2-3, with TRBD2 matching over 11 bases. This CDR3 has 14 amino acids. CDR1 is MNHEY, CDR2 SMNVEV, per germline (reference sequence). With 7 bases clipped from V and 2 bases from J, the junction kept 2 bases outside the gene matches. DNA of the CDR3: TGTGCCAGCACTAGCGGGGGGAACACAGATACGCAGTATTTT. Translation gives CASTSGGNTDTQYF.

This clonotype was counted many times. This chain connects TRBV7-9 to TRBJ2-1; D may be TRBD2 (7 bases). From germline, CDR1 is SEHNR and CDR2 FQNEAQ (reference sequence). Trimming removed 4 bases at V and 5 bases at J, with 18 bases between. This CDR3 spans 16 amino acids. CDR3 DNA sequence: TGTGCCAGCAGCTCAAGGACTAGGGGGGTACACAATGAGCAGTTCTTC. Amino acid sequence: CASSSRTRGVHNEQFF.

This clonotype was detected only a few times. As DNA, the CDR3 is TGCGCCAGCAGCCAAGAAAAGGCAGGGGGCGATTCACCCCTCCACTTT. Its protein is CASSQEKAGGDSPLHF. The chain carries TRBV4-1 and TRBJ1-6; the match to TRBD1 covers 8 bases. This CDR3 contains 16 residues. From germline, CDR1 is MGHRA and CDR2 YSYEKL. The J segment lost 8 bases and the V segment lost 0 bases, leaving 6 bases of the junction unmatched.

This chain uses TRBV4-1 with TRBJ2-1, with 11 nucleotides matching TRBD2. The J call may not be correct, given that the DNA end is closer to TRBJ2-7. The germline gives CDR1 MGHRA, CDR2 YSYEKL. CDR3 length: 15 residues. In DNA form, the CDR3 reads TGCGCCAGCAGACCTAGCGGGAGGTTCTACAATGAGCAGTACTTC. Translating gives CASRPSGRFYNEQYF.

This clonotype was seen at least ten times. The J gene is TRBJ2-5, the V gene TRBV28; 8 positions agree with TRBD2. In germline, CDR1 is MDHEN, CDR2 SYDVKM. With 3 bases clipped from V and 4 bases from J, the junction kept 7 bases outside the gene matches. The CDR3 loop spans 15 amino acids. The CDR3 sequence is CASSFPGLARETQYF. The CDR3 coding sequence is TGTGCCAGCAGTTTCCCTGGACTAGCCAGAGAGACCCAGTACTTC.

At least ten counts were recorded for this clonotype. The chain carries TRBV7-9 and TRBJ2-1; perhaps TRBD1 as D (5 bases). Germline lookup yields CDR1 SEHNR and CDR2 FQNEAQ (reference sequence). This CDR3 region has 15 residues. V was trimmed by 6 bases and J by 5 bases, leaving 17 bases between them. This chain's CDR3 is CASSPGRAANNEQFF. The CDR3 DNA reads TGTGCCAGCAGTCCGGGCAGGGCCGCTAACAATGAGCAGTTCTTC.

At least ten counts were recorded for this clonotype. The rearrangement joins TRBV6-8 to TRBJ2-7, with D possibly being TRBD2 (5 bases). Trimming left V 5 bases short and J 0 bases short, with 11 bases between. Germline-derived CDR1 and CDR2 are MNHGY and SAAAGT. This CDR3 has 14 amino acids. Here the CDR3 reads CASSGVRGSYEQYF. CDR3 in DNA: TGTGCCAGCAGTGGCGTCCGGGGCTCCTACGAGCAGTACTTC.

This clonotype showed up just once. No conserved phenylalanine or tryptophan is present at the end of the CDR3, so a read error is the likely explanation. The chain joins TRBV28 to TRBJ2-7; TRBD2 matches at 16 bases. CDR3 length equals 19 residues. CDR1 is MDHEN, CDR2 SYDVKM, per germline. The V gene end was trimmed by 6 bases and the J gene end by 1 base; junction bases not matched to a gene: 12. The CDR3 coding sequence is TGTGCCAGCAGAACCTCCGGGACTAGCGGGGGGGCCGGGTCCTACGAGCAGTACCTC. Translating gives CASRTSGTSGGAGSYEQYL.

This clonotype was found many times. The V call is TRBV30, the J call TRBJ1-1; D is uncertain. In germline, CDR1 is GTSNPN, CDR2 SVGIG (reference sequence). V was shortened by 1 base and J by 1 base, with 7 bases between the two germline ends. The CDR3 runs 13 residues. The CDR3 here is CAWSAFENTEAFF. For the CDR3, the DNA is TGTGCCTGGAGTGCGTTTGAGAACACTGAAGCTTTCTTT. Complete variable domain (other parts from reference TRBV30 and TRBJ1-1): SQTIHQWPATLVQPVGSPLSLECTVEGTSNPNLYWYRQAAGRGLQLLFYSVGIGQISSEVPQNLSASRPQDRQFILSSKKLLLSDSGFYLCAWSAFENTEAFFGQGTRLTVV.

This clonotype was detected only a few times. The genes are TRBV10-3 and TRBJ1-2; no reliable D call. The CDR3 is 14 residues long. In germline, CDR1 is ENHRY, CDR2 SYGVKD. Trimming left V 0 bases short and J 1 base short, with 6 bases between. The CDR3 region has the DNA TGTGCCATCAGTGAGTCTAGCCTTAACTATGGCTACACCTTC. Its translation: CAISESSLNYGYTF.

This clonotype was counted at least ten times. This sequence joins TRBV12-3 or TRBV12-4 and TRBJ2-7; D not resolved. V was shortened by 6 bases and J by 2 bases, with 17 bases between the two germline ends. This CDR3 is 15 amino acids long. The CDR3 nucleotides are TGTGCCAGCAGCTCCCCGACAACTTGGGCCTACGAGCAGTACTTC. This sequence encodes CASSSPTTWAYEQYF.

This clonotype was observed a handful of times. The chain is built from TRBV4-1 and TRBJ1-3; D remains unclear. CDR1 MGHRA and CDR2 YSYEKL come from the germline V gene. The germline V and J ends were trimmed by 1 base and 8 bases, with 6 bases remaining between them. The length of the CDR3 is 12 residues. The CDR3 DNA sequence: TGCGCCAGCAGCCAAGCTTGGGACACCATATATTTT. Encoded protein: CASSQAWDTIYF.

In its sample, this clonotype was seen many times. Sequence at one end of the junction differs from germline and may be a read error. V usage is TRBV12-5 and J usage is TRBJ1-1; D uncertain. Germline V gene sequence: CDR1 LGHNT, CDR2 FRNRAP. The CDR3 runs 12 residues. The CDR3 region is CASGPLHGRLSF. CDR3 bases: TGTGCTAGTGGGCCCCTCCACGGCAGGCTTTCCTTT.

This clonotype was recorded many times. V and J are TRBV3-1 and TRBJ1-2, with 7 bases identical to TRBD1. With 4 bases clipped from V and 5 bases from J, the junction kept 10 bases outside the gene matches. This CDR3 has 15 residues. Looked up from germline, CDR1 is LGHDT and CDR2 is YNNKEL (reference sequence). The CDR3 loop is CASSPNTGTDYGYTF. DNA for the CDR3: TGTGCCAGCAGCCCAAACACCGGGACAGATTATGGCTACACCTTC.

This clonotype was found many times. The rearrangement uses TRBV5-5 and TRBJ1-2; D call uncertain. The length of the CDR3 is 13 residues. Trimming removed 4 bases at V and 8 bases at J, with 15 bases between. From germline, CDR1 is SGHKS and CDR2 YYEKEE (reference sequence). The CDR3 nucleotides are TGTGCCAGCAGCACGGAGACGGCTAAGGGCTACACCTTC. Its protein product is CASSTETAKGYTF.

Many counts were recorded for this clonotype. The J gene is TRBJ2-3, the V gene TRBV30; D perhaps matches TRBD2 (5 bases). V was clipped by 8 bases and J by 0 bases, with 15 bases between them. The V gene's germline CDR1 is GTSNPN and CDR2 SVGIG (reference sequence). The CDR3 has 14 residues. This chain's CDR3 is CAQFSGDSTDTQYF. As DNA, the CDR3 is TGTGCCCAGTTCTCCGGGGATAGCACAGATACGCAGTATTTT.

The genes are TRBV12-3 or TRBV12-4 and TRBJ2-1; 9 positions match TRBD2. Trimming at V came to 6 bases and at J to 1 base, leaving 10 bases not matched to a gene. CDR3 size: 17 residues. The DNA for the CDR3 is TGTGCCAGCAGCGCCGCTGCGGGGGGGGGTTCCTACAATGAGCAGTTCTTC. Its protein is CASSAAAGGGSYNEQFF.

This clonotype was seen ten or more times. The chain has TRBV20-1 and TRBJ2-7; the D is unclear. Germline V gene lookup returns CDR1 DFQATT and CDR2 SNEGSKA (reference sequence). V dropped 6 bases and J dropped 1 base, with 13 bases sitting between them. The CDR3 extends over 13 amino acids. The CDR3 here is CSADGRRSYEQYF. CDR3 DNA sequence: TGCAGTGCCGACGGGCGCAGGTCCTACGAGCAGTACTTC.

This clonotype was observed at least ten times. The J gene is TRBJ2-3, the V gene TRBV24-1; weak D call: TRBD2 (5 bases). The CDR3 contains 13 residues. From germline, CDR1 is KGHDR and CDR2 SFDVKD. The germline V and J ends were trimmed by 5 bases and 2 bases, with 7 bases remaining between them. The DNA for the CDR3 is TGTGCCACCAGTGGGACTCACACAGATACGCAGTATTTT. Its protein is CATSGTHTDTQYF.

This clonotype has at least ten counts. This rearrangement joins TRBV18 to TRBJ2-1; D might be TRBD1 or TRBD2, each matching 6 bases. Trimming pared 4 bases from V and 5 bases from J, leaving 12 bases between. The CDR3 loop spans 14 amino acids. Germline lookup yields CDR1 KGHSH and CDR2 LQKENI. The CDR3 region has the DNA TGTGCCAGCTCACTTCACAGGGAGGACAATGAGCAGTTCTTC. It encodes CASSLHREDNEQFF.

In this sample, this clonotype turned up many times. V gene TRBV24-1 combines with J gene TRBJ2-1; the D gene is possibly TRBD2 (7 bases). Per the germline V gene, CDR1 is KGHDR and CDR2 is SFDVKD. V lost 0 bases and J 6 bases, leaving 20 bases between the germline ends. This CDR3 contains 18 residues. CDR3 region: CATSDLTGGEGVRNEQFF. CDR3 DNA sequence: TGTGCCACCAGTGATTTGACGGGGGGTGAGGGGGTGCGCAATGAGCAGTTCTTC.

At least ten counts were recorded for this clonotype. The chain employs TRBV7-2 and TRBJ1-1, with TRBD1 matching 8 bases. The trim removed 2 bases at V and 5 bases at J, leaving 10 bases unmatched. CDR1 SGHTA and CDR2 FQGNSA come from the germline V gene. This CDR3 has 16 residues. CDR3 region: CASSLTGQGGGTEAFF. DNA of the CDR3: TGTGCCAGCAGCTTAACTGGACAGGGTGGAGGGACTGAAGCTTTCTTT.

This clonotype occurred a few times. The rearrangement uses TRBV4-2 and TRBJ1-1; 8 positions agree with TRBD1. The CDR3 is 14 residues long. Germline V gene data show CDR1 as LGHNA and CDR2 as YNFKEQ. V dropped 3 bases and J dropped 5; count of bases not matched to a gene: 5. This CDR3 is CASSQQGARTEAFF. The CDR3 DNA is TGTGCCAGCAGCCAGCAGGGGGCTCGGACTGAAGCTTTCTTT.

This clonotype was observed once. This chain connects TRBV3-1 to TRBJ2-7; 8 nucleotides align to TRBD2. This CDR3 has 13 amino acids. CDR1 is LGHDT and CDR2 is YNNKEL in the germline V gene (reference sequence). V trimming: 3 bases; J trimming: 3 bases; junction bases outside the gene matches: 1. The CDR3 loop reads CASSHGGGYEQYF. CDR3 DNA sequence: TGTGCCAGCAGCCACGGGGGGGGCTACGAGCAGTACTTC.

On this clonotype itself: This may stem from a read error, because a much larger clone lies one nucleotide away. The chain links TRBV28 to TRBJ2-1; D not certain. The CDR3 sequence is 13 residues long. Between the trimmed V and J ends, which lost 11 bases and 4 bases, there was a span of 15 bases. Germline loops: CDR1 MDHEN, CDR2 SYDVKM. The DNA for the CDR3 is TGTGCCGGAAATGACTGGGGTTACAATGAGCAGTTCTTC. It codes for CAGNDWGYNEQFF.

In regard to this clonotype: A clone one base away is much larger, so this may be a read error. This chain joins TRBV5-1 and TRBJ2-4, with D possibly being TRBD1 (6 bases). Germline V gene lookup returns CDR1 SGHRS and CDR2 YFSETQ. The CDR3 has 15 amino acids. CDR3 in amino acids: CASSPARQDKDIQYF. Written as DNA, the CDR3 is TGCGCCAGCAGCCCCGCGAGACAGGACAAAGACATTCAGTACTTC. Looking up the rest from reference TRBV5-1 and TRBJ2-4 gives the full variable domain: KAGVTQTPRYLIKTRGQQVTLSCSPISGHRSVSWYQQTPGQGLQFLFEYFSETQRNKGNFPGRFSGRQFSNSRSEMNVSTLELGDSALYLCASSPARQDKDIQYFGAGTRLSVL.

This clonotype was recorded many times. The chain recombines TRBV9 with TRBJ2-3; the match to TRBD2 covers 13 bases. This CDR3 region has 17 residues. Germline V CDR1 and CDR2: SGDLS, YYNGEE. V trimming: 3 bases; J trimming: 2 bases; junction bases outside the gene matches: 6. The CDR3 coding sequence is TGTGCCAGCAGCGCGGGGACTAGCGGGGAACTCACAGATACGCAGTATTTT. Translated: CASSAGTSGELTDTQYF.

This clonotype showed up many times. The J gene is TRBJ2-7, the V gene TRBV6-5; no reliable D call. Trimming removed 2 bases at V and 5 bases at J, with 10 bases between. This CDR3 comprises 13 residues. CDR1 MNHEY and CDR2 SVGAGI come from the germline V gene. The DNA of the CDR3 is TGTGCCAGCAGTTACCCCCAATCGGACGAGCAGTACTTC. Translating it yields CASSYPQSDEQYF.

Only a few counts were recorded for this clonotype. A clone one base away is much larger, so this may be a read error. The gene calls are TRBV6-4 and TRBJ2-2, with no clear D. Between the trimmed V and J ends, which lost 6 bases and 0 bases, there was a span of 5 bases. The CDR3 is 13 residues long. In germline, CDR1 is MRHNA, CDR2 SNTAGT. CDR3 in amino acids: CASSETNTGELFF. The CDR3 DNA reads as TGTGCCAGCAGCGAAACGAACACCGGGGAGCTGTTTTTT.

The chain is built from TRBV5-1 and TRBJ2-7; 8 bases are a match to TRBD1. Germline V gene sequence: CDR1 SGHRS, CDR2 YFSETQ. The CDR3 covers 15 residues. J gave up 2 bases and V 0 bases, and 4 bases lay outside the gene matches. Here the CDR3 reads CASSLGQGLTYEQYF. The CDR3 DNA sequence: TGCGCCAGCAGCTTGGGACAGGGGCTCACCTACGAGCAGTACTTC.